The 21 T cell receptor beta chains below all came from one sample that was sequenced in a study of T cells after yellow fever vaccination. TCRdb re-derived calls from the 5' RACE reads in MiXCR, one entry per CDR3 protein. The repertoire consists of some 97,000 distinct CDR3 sequences, with under 7% occurring once and the leading ten covering approximately 39%. The specimen was CD8+ T cells sorted from PBMCs, collected 10 days after the yellow fever booster vaccination. These receptors were obtained from a man aged 18 to 30 who received the YFV17D yellow fever vaccine.

This clonotype occurred many times. The chain recombines TRBV25-1 with TRBJ2-7; unclear D gene. Germline V gene sequence: CDR1 MGHDK, CDR2 SYGVNS. The CDR3 sequence is 13 residues long. V was shortened by 7 bases and J by 4 bases, with 14 bases between the two germline ends. The CDR3 nucleotides read TGTGCCAGCACCCAAGCCCGGTCGTACGAGCAGTACTTC. Translating it yields CASTQARSYEQYF.

This clonotype has just a few counts. This chain links TRBV11-2 with TRBJ2-1, with TRBD1 matching 11 bases. The CDR3 has 17 amino acids. CDR1 SGHAT and CDR2 FQNNGV come from the germline V gene. V was pared by 5 bases and J by 3 bases, with 9 bases of the junction left unmatched. The CDR3 region has the DNA TGTGCCAGCAGCCCACGCCCGGGACAGGGGGGCTACAATGAGCAGTTCTTC. Translated, it gives CASSPRPGQGGYNEQFF.

Only a few counts were recorded for this clonotype. The chain links TRBV9 to TRBJ2-3; 11 bases match TRBD2. Trimming took 2 bases from V and 0 from J; bases not matched to a gene: 2. CDR1 is SGDLS and CDR2 is YYNGEE in the germline V gene. This CDR3 has 16 amino acids. The CDR3 DNA reads TGTGCCAGCAGCGTTTTAGCGGGGGGGAGCACAGATACGCAGTATTTT. Its translation is CASSVLAGGSTDTQYF.

This clonotype was counted between two and nine times. The chain uses TRBV4-3 and TRBJ1-6; no reliable D call. The CDR3 runs 15 residues. Germline V gene lookup returns CDR1 LGHNA and CDR2 YSLEER. V gave up 1 base and J gave up 5 bases, with 9 bases separating them. In DNA, the CDR3 is TGCGCCAGCAGCCAAGCAAGGTTGAATAATTCACCCCTCCACTTT. Residues: CASSQARLNNSPLHF.

This chain joins TRBV20-1 and TRBJ2-1; TRBD2 aligns across 11 bases. This CDR3 is 18 amino acids long. V trimming: 3 bases; J trimming: 5 bases; junction bases outside the gene matches: 15. Looked up from germline, CDR1 is DFQATT and CDR2 is SNEGSKA (reference sequence). The CDR3 sequence is CSARGYLITSGGDNEQFF. CDR3 coding DNA: TGCAGTGCTAGGGGTTACCTAATTACTAGCGGGGGAGACAATGAGCAGTTCTTC.

This clonotype was observed a few times. The gene calls are TRBV5-5 and TRBJ2-3, with D unclear. This CDR3 comprises 14 residues. Germline values: CDR1 SGHKS, CDR2 YYEKEE (reference sequence). V lost 0 bases and J lost 2, with 7 bases in between. The CDR3 sequence is CASSLEHLTDTQYF. CDR3 DNA sequence: TGTGCCAGCAGCTTGGAACATCTCACAGATACGCAGTATTTT.

This clonotype was observed at least ten times. This chain uses TRBV6-5 with TRBJ2-1; D might be TRBD1 or TRBD2, each matching 5 bases. Trimming removed 5 bases at V and 5 bases at J, with 13 bases between. The CDR3 runs 14 residues. In germline, CDR1 is MNHEY, CDR2 SVGAGI. CDR3 sequence: CASSPGTEHNEQFF. The CDR3 DNA reads as TGTGCCAGCAGTCCCGGGACCGAACACAATGAGCAGTTCTTC.

This clonotype was detected ten times or more. The V call is TRBV6-2 or TRBV6-3, the J call TRBJ2-4, with 8 bases lining up with TRBD2. CDR1 and CDR2 (germline): MNHEY, SVGEGT. Trimming at V came to 5 bases and at J to 6 bases, leaving 12 bases not matched to a gene. The CDR3 consists of 16 residues. The CDR3 region is CASSPKRGPVRNIQYF. The CDR3 region has the DNA TGTGCCAGCAGTCCGAAGCGGGGGCCGGTGAGAAACATTCAGTACTTC.

The rearrangement joins TRBV4-2 to TRBJ2-7; TRBD2 might be the D (6 bases). The CDR3 sequence is 17 residues long. V was cut by 0 bases and J by 2 bases, with 17 bases left in between. The germline gives CDR1 LGHNA, CDR2 YNFKEQ. CDR3 DNA: TGTGCCAGCAGCCAAGATTTGGCGGGGCTGGCAACCTACGAGCAGTACGTC. Protein: CASSQDLAGLATYEQYV.

The sample holds a few counts of this clonotype. The chain joins TRBV12-3 or TRBV12-4 to TRBJ2-1, with TRBD2 matching 8 bases. V was clipped by 6 bases and J by 3 bases; unmatched bases: 4. The CDR3 extends over 14 amino acids. In nucleotides, the CDR3 is TGTGCCAGCAGATTAAGCGGGGGCTACAATGAGCAGTTCTTC. It translates to CASRLSGGYNEQFF.

The V gene is TRBV7-9, the J gene TRBJ1-2; 11 bases are a match to TRBD1. Germline V gene data show CDR1 as SEHNR and CDR2 as FQNEAQ (reference sequence). Trimming cost V 10 bases and J 6 bases; bases outside gene matches: 4. The CDR3 runs to 12 residues. The DNA of the CDR3 is TGTGCCACCCCGGGACAGGGGGATGGCTACACCTTC. It translates to CATPGQGDGYTF.

This clonotype was recorded a few times. The chain has TRBV5-4 and TRBJ2-3; D might be TRBD1 (6 bases). Germline CDR1 and CDR2: SGHNT and YYREEE (reference sequence). The CDR3 spans 15 residues. V was pared by 4 bases and J by 0 bases, with 12 bases between. Written as DNA, the CDR3 is TGTGCCAGCAGCATCCGGACAGCTAGCACAGATACGCAGTATTTT. It yields the protein CASSIRTASTDTQYF.

J is TRBJ1-5 and V is TRBV30; D is possibly TRBD1 (5 bases). CDR3 length: 15 residues. Germline V lookup: CDR1 GTSNPN, CDR2 SVGIG (reference sequence). The V gene lost 3 bases and the J gene lost 2 bases, with 14 bases spanning the gap. Written as DNA, the CDR3 is TGTGCCTGGAGGGCCGGGGAAGGGGGCAATCAGCCCCAGCATTTT. It yields the protein CAWRAGEGGNQPQHF.

The V gene is TRBV19, the J gene TRBJ1-1; D uncertain. V lost 1 base and J 1 base, leaving 4 bases between the germline ends. Looked up from germline, CDR1 is LNHDA and CDR2 is SQIVND (reference sequence). The CDR3 is 13 residues long. The CDR3 is CASSIVENTEAFF. The CDR3 DNA follows: TGTGCCAGTAGTATAGTAGAGAACACTGAAGCTTTCTTT.

In its sample, this clonotype was seen once. V is TRBV6-1 and J is TRBJ2-3, with D tentatively TRBD2 (6 bases). Deletions cut 4 bases from V and 5 bases from J, with 16 bases between. This CDR3 has 15 amino acids. Germline V gene lookup returns CDR1 MNHNS and CDR2 SASEGT. This CDR3 is CASSVAWRAGDTQYF. For the CDR3, the DNA is TGTGCCAGCAGTGTAGCGTGGAGGGCGGGAGATACGCAGTATTTT.

Many counts were recorded for this clonotype. J is TRBJ1-5 and V is TRBV7-9; TRBD1 is a possible D gene (6 bases). CDR1 is SEHNR and CDR2 is FQNEAQ in the germline V gene (reference sequence). The CDR3 is 11 residues long. Trimming pared 3 bases from V and 15 bases from J, leaving 12 bases between. This CDR3 reads CASSFGTRLHF. The CDR3 DNA sequence: TGTGCCAGCAGCTTCGGGACACGCCTGCATTTT. Using reference TRBV7-9 and TRBJ1-5 for the parts outside the CDR3, the full variable domain is DTGVSQNPRHKITKRGQNVTFRCDPISEHNRLYWYRQTLGQGPEFLTYFQNEAQLEKSRLLSDRFSAERPKGSFSTLEIQRTEQGDSAMYLCASSFGTRLHFGDGTRLSIL.

The chain joins TRBV4-3 to TRBJ1-2; perhaps TRBD1 as D (5 bases). The ends were cut back, 1 base at V and 3 bases at J, with 9 bases in the middle. The CDR3 is 14 residues long. The V gene's germline CDR1 is LGHNA and CDR2 YSLEER. CDR3 protein: CASSQGGDYYGYTF. In DNA, the CDR3 is TGCGCCAGCAGCCAAGGGGGGGATTACTATGGCTACACCTTC.

This clonotype was found many times. The chain couples TRBV10-3 to TRBJ1-4; 8 bases map to TRBD1. The CDR3 covers 16 residues. The J segment lost 6 bases and the V segment lost 2 bases, leaving 8 bases of the junction unmatched. CDR1 is ENHRY and CDR2 is SYGVKD in the germline V gene. The CDR3 DNA reads as TGTGCCATCAGTGAGCGGGGTCAGGGGGCAGATGAAAAACTGTTTTTT. Protein: CAISERGQGADEKLFF.

This chain connects TRBV29-1 to TRBJ2-1, with 7 bases aligning to TRBD1. Germline lookup yields CDR1 SQVTM and CDR2 ANQGSEA. This CDR3 is 14 amino acids long. V lost 5 bases and J lost 7; bases outside the gene matches: 11. CDR3 DNA sequence: TGCAGCGTTTCCCCACAGGGGCCGGGGAATGAGCAGTTCTTC. Protein: CSVSPQGPGNEQFF.

Only a few counts were recorded for this clonotype. The rearrangement links TRBV27 to TRBJ2-2; perhaps TRBD1 as D (6 bases). This CDR3 has 15 residues. The germline V gene encodes CDR1 MNHEY and CDR2 SMNVEV (reference sequence). V lost 4 bases to trimming and J lost 2 bases, with 11 bases between them. CDR3 DNA: TGTGCCAGCAGTTGGCAGGGGCCCAACACCGGGGAGCTGTTTTTT. It yields the protein CASSWQGPNTGELFF.

The chain recombines TRBV5-5 with TRBJ1-1; D is undetermined. The V and J ends lost 0 bases and 5 bases respectively, with 8 bases between them. The germline gives CDR1 SGHKS, CDR2 YYEKEE (reference sequence). The CDR3 is 13 residues long. CDR3 amino acids: CASSLAVGTEAFF. For the CDR3, the DNA is TGTGCCAGCAGCTTGGCCGTCGGGACTGAAGCTTTCTTT.